The entry below gives a single T cell receptor (beta chain) sequence along with its context. The antigen is not known. Profiled with immunoSEQ multiplex PCR; TCRdb holds only in-frame clones, not every one. The sample has millions of clones, 85% to 95% seen once. This sample was taken from a study of shared clonotypes between healthy human individuals. Across the whole study: Per-donor plates numbered three CD4 naive, three CD4 memory, two CD8 naive and one CD8 memory. Findings and caveats of the study: Naive subsets usually exceeded memory subsets in estimated richness. Non-shared clonotypes showed lower generation probabilities than clonotypes common to all four donors.

V shed 6 bases and J shed 5 bases, with 21 bases lying between them. Germline CDR1 and CDR2: SGHRS and YFSETQ. The CDR3 is made up of 15 amino acids. Input material: naive CD4+ T cells sorted from blood. Sample subset: CD45RA+ positively selected. This clonotype was sampled from a man younger than 35 in good health. The chain is built from TRBV5-1 and TRBJ2-7, with D possibly matching TRBD2 (5 bases). CDR3 amino acids: CASMSAVGVGNEQYF. The CDR3, as DNA: TGCGCCAGCATGTCTGCTGTCGGGGTGGGGAACGAGCAGTACTTC. Full variable domain (outside the CDR3, taken from reference TRBV5-1 and TRBJ2-7): KAGVTQTPRYLIKTRGQQVTLSCSPISGHRSVSWYQQTPGQGLQFLFEYFSETQRNKGNFPGRFSGRQFSNSRSEMNVSTLELGDSALYLCASMSAVGVGNEQYFGPGTRLTVT.